The 18 T cell receptor beta chains listed next were all sequenced from one sample in a study of beta chain features in type 1 diabetes. The study's findings and limits: For Type 1 diabetes patients, all four CD4+ subsets carried TCRB CDR3s that were moderately but significantly shorter.

Their recognized antigens are unknown. Expressed TCRB transcripts were sequenced, since all the RNA that had been isolated was reverse transcribed. Repertoires were generated with immunoSEQ multiplex PCR, while TCRdb's copy carries only in-frame clones and drops some. Of 600,000 to 700,000 clones listed, 13% are singletons. Input material: naive CD4+ T cells from blood. All receptors derive from a man in his late teens or twenties with type 1 diabetes.

J is TRBJ2-7 and V is TRBV13, with D unresolved. The CDR3 spans 14 residues. Trimming took 5 bases from V and 0 from J, leaving 11 bases between them. Germline values: CDR1 PRHDT, CDR2 FYEKMQ (reference sequence). The CDR3 region is CASSLDGFSYEQYF. Written as DNA, the CDR3 is TGTGCCAGCAGCCTGGACGGATTCTCCTACGAGCAGTACTTC.

The chain uses TRBV6-5 and TRBJ2-7; D unclear. The CDR3 spans 13 residues. Germline CDR1 and CDR2: MNHEY and SVGAGI. V was cut by 5 bases and J by 1 base, with 9 bases left in between. The CDR3 DNA reads as TGTGCCAGCAGTCGTGAACCATCCTACGAGCAGTACTTC. This codes for CASSREPSYEQYF.

The chain is built from TRBV15 and TRBJ2-5; weak D call: TRBD1 (5 bases). The CDR3 is 15 amino acids. Looked up from germline, CDR1 is LNHNV and CDR2 is YYDKDF (reference sequence). The V end was cut by 0 bases, the J end by 4 bases, with 12 bases between. The CDR3 spells CATSRDSSGSETQYF. In DNA form, the CDR3 reads TGTGCCACCAGCAGAGATAGTTCAGGGTCAGAGACCCAGTACTTC.

This chain links TRBV27 with TRBJ1-2, with D possibly being TRBD1 (6 bases). The germline V gene has CDR1 MNHEY and CDR2 SMNVEV (reference sequence). This CDR3 has 12 amino acids. Trimming removed 5 bases from V and 5 bases from J, with 9 bases in between. In DNA form, the CDR3 reads TGTGCCAGCAGTACAGGGACATATGGCTACACCTTC. Its translation is CASSTGTYGYTF.

This clone turned up a few times. The chain couples TRBV6-5 to TRBJ1-6; D gene ambiguous. This CDR3 has 15 residues. The V gene's germline CDR1 is MNHEY and CDR2 SVGAGI. The germline V and J ends were trimmed by 0 bases and 10 bases, with 13 bases remaining between them. CDR3 in DNA: TGTGCCAGCAGTTACTCGGAGGGAAGGGAATCACCCCTCCACTTT. Translation gives CASSYSEGRESPLHF.

This clone has just a few counts. This chain connects TRBV7-2 to TRBJ2-3, with D perhaps being TRBD1 or TRBD2 (5 bases each). The CDR3 extends over 16 amino acids. Germline values: CDR1 SGHTA, CDR2 FQGNSA. V was shortened by 3 bases and J by 4 bases, with 17 bases between the two germline ends. CDR3 in amino acids: CASSFAGALRADTQYF. DNA for the CDR3: TGTGCCAGCAGCTTTGCCGGGGCGCTTCGCGCAGATACGCAGTATTTT.

The rearrangement uses TRBV11-3 and TRBJ2-1, with 8 bases fitting TRBD1. The length of the CDR3 is 14 residues. The germline gives CDR1 SGHNT, CDR2 YENEEA. V dropped 4 bases and J dropped 8; count of bases not matched to a gene: 7. CDR3 DNA sequence: TGTGCCAGCAGCTCCGGACAGGGCGGCGATGAGCAGTTCTTC. This codes for CASSSGQGGDEQFF.

This clone has a handful of counts. The CDR3 protein is CASREGQSTPQHF. The CDR3 DNA is TGTGCCAGCCGAGAAGGACAGTCTACTCCCCAGCATTTT. The chain links TRBV19 to TRBJ1-5, with a possible D match to TRBD1 (6 bases). The germline CDR1 and CDR2 sequences are LNHDA and SQIVND (reference sequence). This CDR3 comprises 13 residues. Trimming stripped 9 bases from V and 10 bases from J, with 19 bases between.

The table lists this clone with a few counts. This chain links TRBV10-3 with TRBJ2-1, with D maybe TRBD1 (6 bases). Germline CDR1 reads ENHRY; CDR2 reads SYGVKD. The CDR3 consists of 14 residues. V was cut by 4 bases and J by 6 bases, with 13 bases left in between. As DNA, the CDR3 is TGTGCCATCAGTGGAAGGGGGACGGGCAATGAGCAGTTCTTC. Protein product: CAISGRGTGNEQFF.

This clone has only a few counts. The CDR3: CAISESKDRGETQYF. For the CDR3, the DNA is TGTGCCATCAGTGAGTCGAAGGACAGGGGAGAGACCCAGTACTTC. The chain recombines TRBV10-3 with TRBJ2-5; 9 nucleotides line up with TRBD1. Germline CDR1 reads ENHRY; CDR2 reads SYGVKD. The CDR3 consists of 15 residues. V lost 0 bases, J lost 4 bases, and 3 bases stayed unmatched.

This clone was seen more than once but under ten times. The CDR3 sequence is CASSLSGGLETDTQYF. The CDR3 DNA follows: TGTGCCAGCAGCTTAAGCGGGGGGCTCGAGACAGATACGCAGTATTTT. The rearrangement joins TRBV7-2 to TRBJ2-3; 9 bases fit TRBD2. V was pared by 2 bases and J by 3 bases, with 6 bases of the junction left unmatched. The CDR3 has 16 amino acids. Germline values: CDR1 SGHTA, CDR2 FQGNSA.

This clone has more than one count but fewer than ten. The DNA for the CDR3 is TGTGCCAGCAGCCCCGGGGGGGGCCAGCCCCAGCATTTT. Protein sequence: CASSPGGGQPQHF. The V call is TRBV7-2, the J call TRBJ1-5, with D perhaps matching TRBD1 (6 bases). In germline, CDR1 is SGHTA, CDR2 FQGNSA. This CDR3 contains 13 residues. V was trimmed by 5 bases and J by 7 bases, leaving 12 bases between them.

This clone was recorded a few times. This chain links TRBV30 with TRBJ1-5, with D tentatively TRBD1 (6 bases). From germline, CDR1 is GTSNPN and CDR2 SVGIG (reference sequence). This CDR3 contains 15 residues. The ends were cut back, 2 bases at V and 6 bases at J, with 17 bases in the middle. As DNA, the CDR3 is TGTGCCTGGAGTCTTGGAACAGGGCTTGGTCAGCCCCAGCATTTT. It specifies CAWSLGTGLGQPQHF.

The chain carries TRBV5-6 and TRBJ1-2; no firm D call. Germline V gene data show CDR1 as SGHDT and CDR2 as YYEEEE. CDR3 length: 14 residues. V was clipped by 0 bases and J by 4 bases, with 10 bases between them. CDR3 coding DNA: TGTGCCAGCAGCTTGGGGGGTACTAGCTATGGCTACACCTTC. Amino acid sequence: CASSLGGTSYGYTF.

The chain employs TRBV5-1 and TRBJ1-6, with TRBD1 identical over 11 bases. The germline V gene encodes CDR1 SGHRS and CDR2 YFSETQ. The CDR3 contains 15 residues. The J segment lost 9 bases and the V segment lost 4 bases, leaving 6 bases of the junction unmatched. In DNA, the CDR3 is TGCGCCAGCAGCCTTCCGGGACAGGGGGTTTCACCCCTCCACTTT. This sequence encodes CASSLPGQGVSPLHF.

In its sample, this clone was seen a few times. The rearrangement joins TRBV11-2 to TRBJ2-3; D may be TRBD1 (6 bases). CDR1 and CDR2 from the germline V gene are SGHAT and FQNNGV. CDR3 size: 17 residues. The V gene lost 5 bases and the J gene lost 1 base, with 19 bases spanning the gap. The CDR3 coding sequence is TGTGCCAGCAGCGATCCTACAGGGTTAATAGGCACAGATACGCAGTATTTT. This sequence encodes CASSDPTGLIGTDTQYF.

There are a few counts of this clone. This sequence joins TRBV5-4 and TRBJ1-4; 8 bases align to TRBD1. CDR1 and CDR2 (germline): SGHNT, YYREEE (reference sequence). The CDR3 runs to 15 residues. The V gene end was trimmed by 4 bases and the J gene end by 4 bases; junction bases not matched to a gene: 6. CDR3 sequence: CASSPDREINEKLFF. In DNA, the CDR3 is TGTGCCAGCAGCCCGGACAGGGAGATTAATGAAAAACTGTTTTTT.

Regarding this clone: A read error may produce the germline difference seen at one junction end. The chain recombines TRBV4-1 with TRBJ2-7; TRBD1 or TRBD2 may be the D gene (5 bases each). CDR1 is MGHRA and CDR2 is YSYEKL in the germline V gene. The CDR3 contains 14 residues. The CDR3 bases are TGTGCCAGCAGCCAGGGCGGGCGTAACTACGAGCAGTACTTC. Translated, it gives CASSQGGRNYEQYF.